This T cell receptor (beta chain) comes out of a study of T cells after yellow fever vaccination. Germline CDR1 and CDR2: SGHTA and FQGNSA. Trimming removed 2 bases at V and 4 bases at J, with 6 bases between. This CDR3 is built from 13 residues. The TCR cDNA carried a universal primer site and UMIs from 5'RACE template switching. Each CDR3 protein gets one entry after TCRdb re-called the 5' RACE reads with MiXCR. The data contain about 330,000 distinct CDR3 sequences, about 6.6% of them singletons. The source of this sequence is a man between 18 and 29 years old who received the YFV17D yellow fever vaccine. This sample comprised PBMCs, obtained roughly 46 days after the first yellow fever vaccination. The chain carries TRBV7-2 and TRBJ2-4; D is uncertain. CDR3 nucleotide sequence: TGTGCCAGCAGCTTACACCAGAAAAACATTCAGTACTTC. Its translation is CASSLHQKNIQYF.